This T cell receptor beta chain is drawn from a study of human T cells and chemical hapten exposure. Study-wide background: Alopecia areata, totalis and universalis patients, mostly female, were included.

Time point indicated: patch test 3, about 24 weeks after DPC sensitization. The treatment denotes: therapeutic diphenylcyclopropenone sensitization with weekly scalp DPC. Alopecia patients, 18 to 70 years old and DPC-suitable, served as donors. The CDR3 is made up of 13 amino acids. The V gene's germline CDR1 is MDHEN and CDR2 SYDVKM. V lost 7 bases and J 4 bases, leaving 13 bases between the germline ends. The study's findings and limits: As patch test score rose, PT1 expanded TCR counts tended to rise as well.

TCRdb reprocessed the RACE reads with MiXCR, giving one entry per CDR3 protein. This table holds over 100,000 distinct CDR3 sequences, around 11% found once. Comments on this clonotype: Its antigen is not known.

The chain joins TRBV28 to TRBJ1-1; D is unclear. The source was whole blood, collected in connection with sensitization to the hapten diphenylcyclopropenone (DPC). The TCR sequence derives from a woman in her forties or fifties with alopecia areata. Some clones in this sample may be carry-over from other donors' samples. As DNA, the CDR3 is TGTGCCAGCAAGTTAACTCAACCCACTGAAGCTTTCTTT. This translates into CASKLTQPTEAFF.